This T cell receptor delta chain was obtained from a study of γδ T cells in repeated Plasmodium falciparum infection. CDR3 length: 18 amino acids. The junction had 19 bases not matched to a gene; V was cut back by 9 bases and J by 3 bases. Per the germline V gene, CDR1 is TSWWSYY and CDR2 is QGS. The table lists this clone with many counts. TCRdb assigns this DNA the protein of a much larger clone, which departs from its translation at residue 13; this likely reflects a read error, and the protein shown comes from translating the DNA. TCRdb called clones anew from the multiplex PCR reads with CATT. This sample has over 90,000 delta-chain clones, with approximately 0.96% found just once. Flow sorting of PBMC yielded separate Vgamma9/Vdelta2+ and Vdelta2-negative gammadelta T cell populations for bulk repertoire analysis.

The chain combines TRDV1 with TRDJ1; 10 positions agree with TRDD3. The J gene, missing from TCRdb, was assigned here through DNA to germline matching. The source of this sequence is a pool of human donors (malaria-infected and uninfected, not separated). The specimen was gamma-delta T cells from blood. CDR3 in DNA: TGTGCTCTCCTACCGTCCTACGGGGGATACGGGTACGCCGATAAACTCATCTTT. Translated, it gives CALLPSYGGYGYADKLIF.